The clone carrying this TCR beta chain has only a few counts. Its antigen is not known. The sample comes from a study of CD8 T cells in ankylosing spondylitis. Whole-study findings and limits: Disease-linked clones were CD8+ and relatively rare in peripheral blood. Existing reports had already noted some motif variants in reactive arthritis synovial fluid and blood. A motif of 7 to 9 highly homologous TCR beta variants was seen as apparently characteristic of ankylosing spondylitis blood.

TCRdb passed the 5' RACE reads through MiXCR, listing each CDR3 protein once. The sample records about 360,000 distinct CDR3 sequences, 20% being singletons. The CDR3 runs to 14 residues. CDR1 and CDR2 from the germline V gene are DFQATT and SNEGSKA (reference sequence). V was clipped by 6 bases and J by 5 bases, with 20 bases between them. The receptor comes from a male donor with ankylosing spondylitis or in good health (not recorded which). Sequencing input: blood, either unsorted or a sorted T cell fraction (not recorded which). The chain uses TRBV20-1 and TRBJ2-7; tentative D call: TRBD1 (6 bases). CDR3 in DNA: TGCAGTGCCCAGGGGACCGATGAATTGAACGAGCAGTACTTC. Protein sequence: CSAQGTDELNEQYF.